Below, one T cell receptor (beta chain) is given with its context. This clone's antigen is unknown. Base quality data are lacking; no much larger clone is found one base away. Taken with the paper, the label for time point translates to: after dendritic cell vaccination, including at tumor progression/relapse. Patients were selected for having adequate residual fresh-frozen tumor tissue and more than two years of available survival data. Molecular status otherwise varied across the glioblastoma patients, but none of them carried an isocitrate dehydrogenase mutation. PBMC were collected before vaccination, two weeks after the third vaccination, and at tumor progression if tumor progression occurred. The Qiagen DNeasy Blood extraction Kit was used for extraction of genomic DNA. V ends up 5 bases short and J 6 bases short, with an unmatched junction base count of 7. The CDR3 covers 14 residues, taking in both the cysteine and the phenylalanine. The sequence is cut down to CDR3 DNA, 42 bases in frame from base 1. Based on the germline V gene (reference sequence), the CDR1 and CDR2 sequences are SGHKS and YYEKEE.

This sample is part of a study of glioma-infiltrating T cells after dendritic cell vaccination (dated by TCRdb to the mid-2010s). Describing the broader study: The cohort comprised about 15 glioblastoma patients from Phase I and II dendritic cell vaccination trials, 9 newly diagnosed and 6 with recurrent disease. The vaccine was prepared from monocyte-derived dendritic cells that were cultured for under 8 days with IL-4 and GM-CSF and then pulsed overnight with autologous tumor lysate. Survival after dendritic cell vaccination was correlated with TCR sequencing metrics, including TIL content and tumor-blood repertoire overlap. Between the early 2000s and the early 2010s, the patients were given dendritic cell vaccination pulsed with autologous tumor lysate. Each patient got three intradermal injections of the dendritic cell vaccine, spaced at biweekly intervals, in the arm below the axilla. Deep sequencing of TCR beta CDR3 regions was used to quantify tumor-infiltrating lymphocyte content and compare tumor and blood repertoires in dendritic cell-vaccinated glioblastoma patients.

Paper-wide results and their limitations: The cohort was small and heterogeneous, only a few patients had full blood and tumor sets, and even fewer had initial-recurrent tumor pairs. Longer time to progression and overall survival after dendritic cell vaccination were predicted by higher estimated pretreatment TIL content. No direct relationship between TCR clonality and survival was found, suggesting a diverse polyclonal response may matter. The three-group TCR overlap response model was characterized as speculative, and prospective validation of the model was stated to be required.

Using the immunoSEQ assay, TCRB CDR3 regions were amplified from 1.5 to 2 micrograms of genomic DNA, or from all available DNA when less than that was on hand. The multiplex PCR employed 60 forward primers targeting TCR V beta segments and 13 reverse primers targeting J beta segments. To estimate the number of reads per starting template, synthetic control templates were added to each sample at limiting dilution. The Illumina HiSeq System generated sequencing reads of 87 bp. The original pipeline was this. To remove PCR and sequencing errors, closely related sequences were merged with a nearest neighbor algorithm. TCR overlap was defined as the percentage of unique tumor TCR beta sequences that were also present in the same patient's peripheral blood. What TCRdb holds here is the immuneACCESS table cut down to in-frame rearrangements. Part of the clones is not present; checked against another copy, under half of the missing clones reflect an unresolved V gene, and the others are unexplained. V, J and clone size are taken as reported in that table, and D and trimming were inferred from the DNA itself. The sample yields 90,000 to 95,000 clones; 70% to 90% were counted once. The ten largest clonotypes hold less than 2.5% of the sample.

The TCR was taken from a human donor with glioblastoma. This specimen consisted of blood, obtained after dendritic cell vaccination. The chain employs TRBV5-5 and TRBJ2-7; the central 11 bases match TRBD1. The CDR3 has the sequence CASSRPGQGGEQYF. In nucleotides, the sequence is TGTGCCAGCAGTCGCCCGGGACAGGGGGGCGAGCAGTACTTC.